This section outlines one T cell receptor beta chain sequence together with its context. The antigen is undetermined. The data were taken from a study of identical twins. Template switching added a universal primer site; cDNA carried unique molecular identifiers. MiXCR, run by TCRdb on the 5' RACE reads, gives a single entry per CDR3 protein. Here the sample spans around 480,000 distinct CDR3 sequences, around 15% being singletons. Germline CDR1 is WSHSY and CDR2 is SAAADI. Trimming cost V 4 bases and J 1 base, with 13 bases left between them. CDR3 size: 15 residues. Overall study findings and caveats: Out-of-frame alpha sequences common to twins exhibited a surplus of low generation probability. Abundant beta clonotypes from cord blood had fewer insertions, unlike memory repertoires, which showed none. Surplus twin overlap in beta out-of-frame sequences was less pronounced.

These same data were also listed under a study on yellow fever vaccine responses in identical twins.

The rearrangement links TRBV10-2 to TRBJ1-1; weak D call: TRBD1 (6 bases). The TCR was taken from a woman younger than 35 in good health. Sequenced input: CD4+ T cells sorted from blood. The CDR3 region is CASSARGLRNTEAFF. The CDR3 DNA follows: TGCGCCAGCAGTGCCAGGGGTTTAAGGAACACTGAAGCTTTCTTT.